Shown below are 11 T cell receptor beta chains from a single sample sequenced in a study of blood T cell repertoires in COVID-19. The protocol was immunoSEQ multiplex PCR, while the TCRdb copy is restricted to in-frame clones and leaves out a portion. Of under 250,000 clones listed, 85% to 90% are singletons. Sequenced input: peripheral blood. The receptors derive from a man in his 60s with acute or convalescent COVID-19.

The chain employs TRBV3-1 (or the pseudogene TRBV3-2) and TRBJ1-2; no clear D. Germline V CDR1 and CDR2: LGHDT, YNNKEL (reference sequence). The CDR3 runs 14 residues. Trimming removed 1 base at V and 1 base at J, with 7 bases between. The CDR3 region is CASSQGPHNYGYTF. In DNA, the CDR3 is TGTGCCAGCAGCCAAGGGCCGCATAACTATGGCTACACCTTC.

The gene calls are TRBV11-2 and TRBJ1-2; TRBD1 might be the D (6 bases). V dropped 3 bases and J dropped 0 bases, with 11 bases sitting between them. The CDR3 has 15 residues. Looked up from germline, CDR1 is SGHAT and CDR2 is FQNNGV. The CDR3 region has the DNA TGTGCCAGCAGCTTCAGAGGGGGACCTAACTATGGCTACACCTTC. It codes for CASSFRGGPNYGYTF. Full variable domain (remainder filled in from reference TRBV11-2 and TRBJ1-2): EAGVAQSPRYKIIEKRQSVAFWCNPISGHATLYWYQQILGQGPKLLIQFQNNGVVDDSQLPKDRFSAERLKGVDSTLKIQPAKLEDSAVYLCASSFRGGPNYGYTFGSGTRLTVV.

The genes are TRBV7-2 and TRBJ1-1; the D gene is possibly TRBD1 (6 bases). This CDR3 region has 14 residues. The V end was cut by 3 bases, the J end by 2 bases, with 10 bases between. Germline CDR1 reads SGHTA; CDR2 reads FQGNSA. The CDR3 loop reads CASSLDRVNTEAFF. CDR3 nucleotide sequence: TGTGCCAGCAGCTTGGACAGAGTCAACACTGAAGCTTTCTTT.

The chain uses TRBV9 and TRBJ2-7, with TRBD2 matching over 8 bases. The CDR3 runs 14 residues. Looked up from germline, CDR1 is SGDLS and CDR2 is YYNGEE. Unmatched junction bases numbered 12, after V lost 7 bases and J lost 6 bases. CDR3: CASSAGTSRSEQYF. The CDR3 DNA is TGTGCCAGCTCCGCCGGGACTAGTCGTTCCGAGCAGTACTTC.

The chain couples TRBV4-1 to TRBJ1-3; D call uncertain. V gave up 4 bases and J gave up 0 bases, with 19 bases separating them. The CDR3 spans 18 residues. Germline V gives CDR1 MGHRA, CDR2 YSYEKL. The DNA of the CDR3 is TGCGCCAGCAGCCGCCAAGCGCGGGAGTCGAACTCTGGAAACACCATATATTTT. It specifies CASSRQARESNSGNTIYF.

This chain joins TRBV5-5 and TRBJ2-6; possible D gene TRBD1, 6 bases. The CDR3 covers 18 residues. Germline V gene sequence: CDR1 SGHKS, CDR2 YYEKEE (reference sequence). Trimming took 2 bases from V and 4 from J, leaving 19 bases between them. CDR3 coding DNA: TGTGCCAGCAGCTTAGCCGGGACACCTCAGTCCGGGGCCAACGTCCTGACTTTC. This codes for CASSLAGTPQSGANVLTF. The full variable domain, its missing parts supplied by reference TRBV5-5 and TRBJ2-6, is DAGVTQSPTHLIKTRGQQVTLRCSPISGHKSVSWYQQVLGQGPQFIFQYYEKEERGRGNFPDRFSARQFPNYSSELNVNALLLGDSALYLCASSLAGTPQSGANVLTFGAGSRLTVL.

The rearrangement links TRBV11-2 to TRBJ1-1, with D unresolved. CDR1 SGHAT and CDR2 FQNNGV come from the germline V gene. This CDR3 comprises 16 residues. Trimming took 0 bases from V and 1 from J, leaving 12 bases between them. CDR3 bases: TGTGCCAGCAGCTTAGATCTGGGAGAAACGAACACTGAAGCTTTCTTT. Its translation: CASSLDLGETNTEAFF.

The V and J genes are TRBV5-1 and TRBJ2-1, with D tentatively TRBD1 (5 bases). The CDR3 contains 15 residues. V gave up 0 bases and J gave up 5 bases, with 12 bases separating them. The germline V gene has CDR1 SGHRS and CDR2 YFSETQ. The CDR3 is CASSLEGSTNNEQFF. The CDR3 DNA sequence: TGCGCCAGCAGCTTGGAGGGGTCTACAAACAATGAGCAGTTCTTC. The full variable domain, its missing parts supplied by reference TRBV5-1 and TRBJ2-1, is KAGVTQTPRYLIKTRGQQVTLSCSPISGHRSVSWYQQTPGQGLQFLFEYFSETQRNKGNFPGRFSGRQFSNSRSEMNVSTLELGDSALYLCASSLEGSTNNEQFFGPGTRLTVL.

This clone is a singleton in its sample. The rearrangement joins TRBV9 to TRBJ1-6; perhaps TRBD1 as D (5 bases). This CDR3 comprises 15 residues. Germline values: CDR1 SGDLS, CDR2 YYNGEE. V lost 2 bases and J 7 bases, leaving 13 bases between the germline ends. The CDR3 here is CASSVTDSWNSPLHF. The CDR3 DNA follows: TGTGCCAGCAGCGTGACCGACAGCTGGAATTCACCCCTCCACTTT.

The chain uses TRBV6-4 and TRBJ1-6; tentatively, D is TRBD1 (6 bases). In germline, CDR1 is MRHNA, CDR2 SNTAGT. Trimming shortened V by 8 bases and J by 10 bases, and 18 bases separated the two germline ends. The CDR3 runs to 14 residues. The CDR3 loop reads CASSEQGRNSPLHF. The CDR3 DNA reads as TGTGCCAGCTCAGAACAGGGCAGGAACTCACCCCTCCACTTT.

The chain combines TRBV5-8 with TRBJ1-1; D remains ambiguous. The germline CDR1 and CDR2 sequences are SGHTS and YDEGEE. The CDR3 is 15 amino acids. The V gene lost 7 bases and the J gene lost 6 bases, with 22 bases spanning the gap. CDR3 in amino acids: CASPQISASRPEAFF. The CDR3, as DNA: TGTGCCAGCCCTCAAATTTCAGCCTCGAGGCCTGAAGCTTTCTTT.